What follows are 10 T cell receptor beta chains derived from one specimen sequenced in a study of shared clonotypes between healthy human individuals. Only CD45RO-negative cells positively selected for CCR7 counted as naive CD8 cells, so terminally differentiated effector memory CD45RA+ cells were excluded. TCRdb keeps only in-frame clones here, not all; method: immunoSEQ multiplex PCR. The sample records about 1.9 million clones, approximately 92% being singletons. Sequencing was performed on naive CD8+ T cells from PBMCs. The receptor set was obtained from a young man in good health. Some clones in this sample may be carry-over from other donors' samples.

The gene calls are TRBV5-4 and TRBJ2-5, with 8 bases identical to TRBD2. CDR1 SGHNT and CDR2 YYREEE come from the germline V gene (reference sequence). J gave up 5 bases and V 4 bases, and 10 bases lay outside the gene matches. The CDR3 is made up of 15 amino acids. As DNA, the CDR3 is TGTGCCAGCAGCCCTCCGGGACTAGGAGAGGAGACCCAGTACTTC. Amino acid sequence: CASSPPGLGEETQYF.

This clone was picked up one time. An end of the junction does not agree with germline; a read error may underlie this. The chain couples TRBV15 to TRBJ2-4; TRBD1 aligns across 7 bases. CDR1 is LNHNV and CDR2 is YYDKDF in the germline V gene (reference sequence). This CDR3 comprises 14 residues. In DNA form, the CDR3 reads TGTGCCACTAGCACGTCAGGGGGCAAAAACATTCAGTACTTC. It codes for CATSTSGGKNIQYF.

The chain has TRBV27 and TRBJ2-5, with TRBD2 identical over 11 bases. The germline gives CDR1 MNHEY, CDR2 SMNVEV (reference sequence). There are 15 residues in the CDR3. Losses at the gene ends were 4 bases for V and 9 bases for J; bases not matched to a gene: 10. Here the CDR3 DNA reads TGTGCCAGCAGTTATCTAGCGGGAGGCCCCGGTCCCCAGTACTTC. Amino acid sequence: CASSYLAGGPGPQYF.

The V call is TRBV6-5, the J call TRBJ1-2; 7 bases map to TRBD1. The junction had 6 bases not matched to a gene; V was cut back by 2 bases and J by 3 bases. The CDR3 length is 15 residues. The germline CDR1 and CDR2 sequences are MNHEY and SVGAGI. CDR3 loop: CASSYGTVTDYGYTF. Here the CDR3 DNA reads TGTGCCAGCAGTTACGGGACAGTGACGGACTATGGCTACACCTTC.

V is TRBV28 and J is TRBJ2-4, with 8 bases fitting TRBD2. V lost 6 bases to trimming and J lost 1 base; unmatched junction nucleotides: 5. From germline, CDR1 is MDHEN and CDR2 SYDVKM. The CDR3 contains 15 residues. CDR3 residues: CASRGLGVAKNIQYF. CDR3 sequence (DNA): TGTGCCAGCAGGGGACTAGGAGTCGCCAAAAACATTCAGTACTTC.

The chain recombines TRBV19 with TRBJ2-7, with D tentatively TRBD2 (7 bases). Germline V gives CDR1 LNHDA, CDR2 SQIVND (reference sequence). The CDR3 spans 13 residues. V lost 11 bases and J 1 base, leaving 15 bases between the germline ends. The CDR3 sequence is CAPGGLDSYEQYF. The CDR3 nucleotides are TGTGCCCCGGGGGGCCTCGATTCCTACGAGCAGTACTTC. Looking up the rest from reference TRBV19 and TRBJ2-7 gives the full variable domain: DGGITQSPKYLFRKEGQNVTLSCEQNLNHDAMYWYRQDPGQGLRLIYYSQIVNDFQKGDIAEGYSVSREKKESFPLTVTSAQKNPTAFYLCAPGGLDSYEQYFGPGTRLTVT.

The chain links TRBV9 to TRBJ1-4; tentatively, D is TRBD1 (6 bases). The V end lost 3 bases, the J end lost 4 bases, and 13 bases lay between the germline ends. Per germline, CDR1 SGDLS and CDR2 YYNGEE. This CDR3 comprises 15 residues. The CDR3 region has the DNA TGTGCCAGCAGCGCCGGACAGCACCTTAATGAAAAACTGTTTTTT. This sequence encodes CASSAGQHLNEKLFF.

This chain uses TRBV4-1 with TRBJ1-3; TRBD1 aligns across 10 bases. The V and J ends lost 2 bases and 8 bases, in that order; junction bases with no gene match: 9. This CDR3 spans 16 amino acids. Germline V gene sequence: CDR1 MGHRA, CDR2 YSYEKL. The CDR3 reads CASSQIGQGVVDTIYF. The CDR3 DNA sequence: TGCGCCAGCAGCCAAATAGGACAGGGGGTAGTAGACACCATATATTTT.

V is TRBV28 and J is TRBJ1-2, with 9 bases that match TRBD1. Trimming at V came to 5 bases and at J to 4 bases, leaving 5 bases not matched to a gene. CDR1 and CDR2 (germline): MDHEN, SYDVKM. This CDR3 is 14 amino acids long. In nucleotides, the CDR3 is TGTGCCAGCAGTAAAAACAGGGGGCTCTATGGCTACACCTTC. The encoded protein is CASSKNRGLYGYTF.

This clone was seen a handful of times. Other DNA sequences in this sample translate to the same CDR3. The genes are TRBV28 and TRBJ1-1; D ambiguous. Trimming cost V 2 bases and J 2 bases, with 9 bases left between them. In germline, CDR1 is MDHEN, CDR2 SYDVKM. The CDR3 spans 14 residues. The CDR3 nucleotides are TGTGCCAGCAGTTTACCATGGGGAAACACTGAAGCTTTCTTT. This codes for CASSLPWGNTEAFF. The variable domain in full, completed from reference TRBV28 and TRBJ1-1, reads DVKVTQSSRYLVKRTGEKVFLECVQDMDHENMFWYRQDPGLGLRLIYFSYDVKMKEKGDIPEGYSVSREKKERFSLILESASTNQTSMYLCASSLPWGNTEAFFGQGTRLTVV.